Sequencing of this TCR beta chain was carried out in a study of T cells in Graves' hyperthyroidism and ophthalmopathy. The CDR3 extends over 15 amino acids. CDR1 and CDR2 (germline): SGDLS, YYNGEE. V was clipped by 4 bases and J by 4 bases; unmatched bases: 8. General observations from the study: Model-based prediction identified ophthalmopathy a median 6.5 months prior to its onset.

Lactation, pregnancy, other autoimmune disease or uncontrolled infection excluded patients. The authors took PBMCs from 10 ml fresh peripheral blood. RNA transcripts were the template for amplifying TCR beta CDR3 regions. Researchers ran a first-round RT-PCR on the TCR CDR3 using the HTBI primer set. TCRdb analysed the multiplex PCR reads with MiXCR anew, one entry per CDR3 protein. The sample comprises about 600,000 distinct CDR3 sequences, 13% to 15% of which are singletons, and approximately 12% rests with the top ten. This clonotype was seen a handful of times. Its antigen remains unknown. The J gene is TRBJ2-3, the V gene TRBV9; 8 bases match TRBD1. This receptor was taken from a woman in her forties or fifties with Graves' ophthalmopathy. Sequencing input: blood. The DNA of the CDR3 is TGTGCCAGCAGCCCAGCGGACAGGGTGGCAGATACGCAGTATTTT. Translated, it gives CASSPADRVADTQYF.